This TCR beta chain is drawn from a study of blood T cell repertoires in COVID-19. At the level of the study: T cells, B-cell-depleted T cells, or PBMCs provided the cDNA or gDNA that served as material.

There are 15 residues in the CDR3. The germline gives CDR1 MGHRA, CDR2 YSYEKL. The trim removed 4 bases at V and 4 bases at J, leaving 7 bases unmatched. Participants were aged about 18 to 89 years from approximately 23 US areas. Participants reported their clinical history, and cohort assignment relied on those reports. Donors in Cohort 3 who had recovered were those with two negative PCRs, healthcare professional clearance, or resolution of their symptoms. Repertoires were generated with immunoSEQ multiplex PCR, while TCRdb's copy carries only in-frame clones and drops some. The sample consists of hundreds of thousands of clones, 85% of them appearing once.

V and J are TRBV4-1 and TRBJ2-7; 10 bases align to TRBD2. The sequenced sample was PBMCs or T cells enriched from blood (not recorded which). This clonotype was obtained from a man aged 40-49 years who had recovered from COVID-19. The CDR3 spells CASSPAGTSAYEQYF. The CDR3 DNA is TGCGCCAGCAGCCCAGCCGGGACTAGCGCATACGAGCAGTACTTC.